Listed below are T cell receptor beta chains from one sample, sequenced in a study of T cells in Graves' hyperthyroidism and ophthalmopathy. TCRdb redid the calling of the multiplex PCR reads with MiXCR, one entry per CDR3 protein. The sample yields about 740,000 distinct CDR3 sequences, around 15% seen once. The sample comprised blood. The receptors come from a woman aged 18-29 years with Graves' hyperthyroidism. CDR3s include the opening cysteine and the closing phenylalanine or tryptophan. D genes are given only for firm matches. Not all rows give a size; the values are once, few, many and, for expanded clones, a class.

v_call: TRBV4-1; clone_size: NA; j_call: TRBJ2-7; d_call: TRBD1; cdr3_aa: CASSQTGTGIEGLSYEQYF; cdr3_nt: TGCGCCAGCAGCCAAACCGGGACAGGGATAGAAGGGCTATCCTACGAGCAGTACTTC
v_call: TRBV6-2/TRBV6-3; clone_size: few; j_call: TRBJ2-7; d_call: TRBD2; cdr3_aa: CASSYPTPLRGRPYEQYF; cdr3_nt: TGTGCCAGCAGTTACCCGACCCCCCTACGCGGGAGACCCTACGAGCAGTACTTC
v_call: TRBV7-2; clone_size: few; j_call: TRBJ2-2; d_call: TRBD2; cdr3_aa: CASRGAGTREAGELFF; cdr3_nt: TGTGCCAGCAGAGGGGCCGGGACTAGAGAGGCCGGGGAGCTGTTTTTT
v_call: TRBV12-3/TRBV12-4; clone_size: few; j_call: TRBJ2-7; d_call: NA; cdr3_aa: CASSLFVIREQYF; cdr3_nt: TGTGCCAGCAGTTTATTTGTTATTCGGGAGCAGTACTTC
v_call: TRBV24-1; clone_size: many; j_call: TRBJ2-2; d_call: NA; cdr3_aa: CATSDLGRENTGELFF; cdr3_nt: TGTGCCACCAGTGATTTGGGACGGGAGAACACCGGGGAGCTGTTTTTT
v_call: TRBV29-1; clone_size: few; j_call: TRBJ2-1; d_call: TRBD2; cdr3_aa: CSVSPLAGGNEQFF; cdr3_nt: TGCAGCGTTTCTCCACTAGCGGGAGGCAATGAGCAGTTCTTC
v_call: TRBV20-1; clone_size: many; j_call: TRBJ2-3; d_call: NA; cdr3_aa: CSARSLAVDTQYF; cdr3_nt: TGCAGTGCTAGATCTTTAGCGGTAGATACGCAGTATTTT
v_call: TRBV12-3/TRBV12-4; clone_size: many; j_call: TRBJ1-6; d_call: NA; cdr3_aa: CASSLGDGTLHF; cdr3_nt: TGTGCCAGCAGTTTGGGCGACGGGACCCTCCACTTT
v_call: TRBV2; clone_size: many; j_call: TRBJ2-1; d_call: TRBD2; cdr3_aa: CASSEAIAGFEMGYNEQFF; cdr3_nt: TGTGCCAGCAGTGAAGCGATAGCGGGATTCGAGATGGGATACAATGAGCAGTTCTTC
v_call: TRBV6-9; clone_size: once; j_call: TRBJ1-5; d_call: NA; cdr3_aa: CASSYVPQGTGNQPQHF; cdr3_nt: TGTGCCAGCAGTTACGTGCCCCAGGGAACCGGCAATCAGCCCCAGCATTTT
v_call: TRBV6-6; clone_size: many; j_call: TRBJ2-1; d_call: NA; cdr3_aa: CASSYIPTVDNEQFF; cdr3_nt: TGTGCCAGCAGTTACATACCCACAGTGGACAATGAGCAGTTCTTC
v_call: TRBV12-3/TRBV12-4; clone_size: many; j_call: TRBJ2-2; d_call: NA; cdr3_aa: CASHTLAVINTGELFF; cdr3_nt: TGTGCCAGCCACACCTTAGCGGTCATAAACACCGGGGAGCTGTTTTTT
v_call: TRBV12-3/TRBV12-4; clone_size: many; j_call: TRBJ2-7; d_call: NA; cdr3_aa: CASSFGGGVAYEQYF; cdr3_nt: TGTGCCAGCAGTTTCGGAGGCGGGGTTGCCTACGAGCAGTACTTC
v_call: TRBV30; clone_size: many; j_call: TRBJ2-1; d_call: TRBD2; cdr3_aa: CAWSVKVLAVTYNEQFF; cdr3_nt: TGTGCCTGGAGTGTGAAGGTACTAGCGGTAACTTACAATGAGCAGTTCTTC
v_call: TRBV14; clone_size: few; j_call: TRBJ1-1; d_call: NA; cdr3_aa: CASSQNLPNTEAFF; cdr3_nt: TGTGCCAGCAGCCAAAATTTACCGAACACTGAAGCTTTCTTT
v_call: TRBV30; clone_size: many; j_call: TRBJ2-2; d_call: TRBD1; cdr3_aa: CAWRPPGQGVVGELFF; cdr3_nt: TGTGCCTGGAGGCCCCCCGGACAGGGTGTCGTCGGGGAGCTGTTTTTT
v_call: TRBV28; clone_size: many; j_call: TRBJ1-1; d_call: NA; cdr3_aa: CASSLISRRKAFF; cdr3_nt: TGTGCCAGCAGTTTAATCTCCCGACGGAAAGCTTTCTTT
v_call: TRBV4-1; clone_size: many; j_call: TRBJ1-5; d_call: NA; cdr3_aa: CASSQEFTARRQPQHF; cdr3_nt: TGCGCCAGCAGCCAAGAATTTACAGCCAGACGTCAGCCCCAGCATTTT
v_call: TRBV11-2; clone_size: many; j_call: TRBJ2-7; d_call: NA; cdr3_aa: CASSFLTFYEQYF; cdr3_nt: TGTGCCAGCAGCTTTCTAACCTTCTACGAGCAGTACTTC
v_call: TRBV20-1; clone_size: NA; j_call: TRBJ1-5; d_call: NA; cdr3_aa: CSARDGRVGQPQHF; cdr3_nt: TGCAGTGCTAGAGACGGCAGGGTAGGTCAGCCCCAGCATTTT